This T cell receptor (beta chain) was observed in a study of OX40 agonist ivuxolimab in advanced cancers. Some background on the complete study: Ivuxolimab was a fully human IgG2 agonistic monoclonal antibody targeting the costimulatory receptor OX40 (CD134). Intravenous ivuxolimab was administered to patients every 2 weeks at six dose levels: 0.01, 0.1, 0.3, 1.5, 3 and 10 mg/kg. Of the approximately 50 patients in dose escalation, about 20 had hepatocellular carcinoma, roughly 15 had melanoma, 9 had renal cell carcinoma and 9 had head and neck cancer. In the dose-escalation cohort, around four fifths of patients were male, and the mean age was approximately 60 years, with a range of roughly 23 to 85. Prior anti-PD-1, anti-PD-L1 or anti-CTLA-4 therapy was permitted, and approximately 39% of dose-escalation patients had received checkpoint inhibitors. Partial responses occurred in three dose-escalation patients: two with cutaneous melanoma and one with hepatocellular carcinoma. The point of sequencing TCRbeta in the periphery was to test whether ivuxolimab changed TCR sequence diversity and drove clonal T-cell expansion. The monotherapy dose-escalation portion (N ≈ 52 patients) of the phase I ivuxolimab trial is reported in the paper.

Genomic DNA was extracted from sorted cells for sequencing of the TCRbeta CDR3 region. The immunoSEQ Assay was used for sequencing of TCRbeta CDR3 regions. In its TCRdb copy, this immuneACCESS table keeps in-frame sequences only and misses some clones. Where compared with another copy, unresolved V genes explain less than half of these, and the others have no known cause. In this sample the table shows about 50,000 clones, about nine tenths of which occur a single time. About 3.7% of the sample belongs to the ten largest clones. In regard to this clone: The target of this receptor is not known. No quality values exist for individual bases; no much larger clone is one base distant.

The CDR3 measures 14 amino acids from cysteine to phenylalanine. The CDR3 DNA has 42 bases and is translated from base 1. V gives up 1 base and J gives up 2 bases, and the segment between their germline ends measures 5 bases. CDR1 and CDR2 were assigned from the germline V gene as KGHSH and LQKENI. Patients with a history of autoimmune disease or receiving systemic immunosuppression were excluded from the trial. In every dose cohort, peripheral blood was drawn for TCR sequencing at baseline, cycle 4 day 1, and cycle 7 day 1. Samples came from an open-label, multicenter, first-in-human phase I dose-escalation trial of ivuxolimab. The trial enrolled adults with locally advanced or metastatic head and neck squamous cell, hepatocellular, melanoma or renal cell carcinoma. Before TCR sequencing, CD4+ and CD8+ T cells were separately sorted from peripheral blood. General findings and caveats noted by the study authors: After ivuxolimab, CD8+ T cells had more expanded clones than CD4+ T cells on average. Low levels of normalized T-cell clonal expansion were also seen in some patients who did not respond. In partial responders in the 0.1-3.0 mg/kg groups, normalized peripheral clonal expansion was found to be among the lowest, especially among CD8+ T cells. At doses of 0.1 to 3.0 mg/kg, clonal expansion of both CD4+ and CD8+ blood T cells was observed from baseline to week 6. The antigen specificity of the peripheral T cells that underwent clonal expansion was not determined.

The V gene is TRBV18 and the J gene is TRBJ2-2; the D gene remains uncertain. The sample was CD4+ or CD8+ T cells sorted from blood, taken in a trial of the OX40 agonist ivuxolimab. The TCR originated in an adult with an advanced solid tumor such as melanoma, head and neck, liver or kidney cancer. The nucleotide sequence is TGTGCCAGCTCACCACTGGGAAACACCGGGGAGCTGTTTTTT. Translation gives CASSPLGNTGELFF.